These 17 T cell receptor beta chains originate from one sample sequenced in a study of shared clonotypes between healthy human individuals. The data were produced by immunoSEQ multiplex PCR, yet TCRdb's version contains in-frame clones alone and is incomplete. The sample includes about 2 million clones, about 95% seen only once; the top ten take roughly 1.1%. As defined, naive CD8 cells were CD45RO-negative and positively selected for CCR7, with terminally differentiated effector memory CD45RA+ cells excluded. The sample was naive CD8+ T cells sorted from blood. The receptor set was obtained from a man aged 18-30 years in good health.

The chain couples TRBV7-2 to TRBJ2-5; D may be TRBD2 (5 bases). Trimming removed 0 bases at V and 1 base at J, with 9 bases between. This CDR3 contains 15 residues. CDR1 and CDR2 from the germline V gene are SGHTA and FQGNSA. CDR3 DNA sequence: TGTGCCAGCAGCTTAGCGTGGAGCGGCCAAGAGACCCAGTACTTC. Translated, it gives CASSLAWSGQETQYF.

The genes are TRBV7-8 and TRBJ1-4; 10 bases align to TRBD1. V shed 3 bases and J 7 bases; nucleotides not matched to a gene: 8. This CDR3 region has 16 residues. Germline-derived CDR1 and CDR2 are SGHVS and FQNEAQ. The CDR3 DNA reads TGTGCCAGCAGCTTCCACCGGGACAGGGGAGCTGAAAAACTGTTTTTT. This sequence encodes CASSFHRDRGAEKLFF.

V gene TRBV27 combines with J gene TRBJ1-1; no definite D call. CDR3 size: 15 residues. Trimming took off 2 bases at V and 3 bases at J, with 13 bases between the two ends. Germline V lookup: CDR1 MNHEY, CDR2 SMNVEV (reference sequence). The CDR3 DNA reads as TGTGCCAGCAGTTTACTCATGGGGAGAGACACTGAAGCTTTCTTT. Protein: CASSLLMGRDTEAFF.

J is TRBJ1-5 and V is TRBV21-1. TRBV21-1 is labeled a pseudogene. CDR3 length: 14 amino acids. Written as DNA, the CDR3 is TGTGCCAGCAGCTCTTTCGGGGACTATCAGCCCCAGCATTTT. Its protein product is CASSSFGDYQPQHF.

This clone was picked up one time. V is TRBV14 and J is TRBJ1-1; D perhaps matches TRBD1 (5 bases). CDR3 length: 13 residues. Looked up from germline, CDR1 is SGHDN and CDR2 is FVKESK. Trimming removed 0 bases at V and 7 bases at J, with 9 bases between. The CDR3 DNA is TGTGCCAGCAGCCAAGATGTAAGGGGTGAAGCTTTCTTT. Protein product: CASSQDVRGEAFF.

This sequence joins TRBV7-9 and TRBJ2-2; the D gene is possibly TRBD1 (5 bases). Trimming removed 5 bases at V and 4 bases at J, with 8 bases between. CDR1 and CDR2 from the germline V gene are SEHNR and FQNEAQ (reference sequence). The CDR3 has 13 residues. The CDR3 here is CASSVQGTGELFF. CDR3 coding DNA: TGTGCCAGCAGCGTCCAGGGCACCGGGGAGCTGTTTTTT.

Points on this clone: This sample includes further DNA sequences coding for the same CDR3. CDR3 bases: TGTGCCAGCAGCGTAGAGGGGGGAAGCTCCTACGAGCAGTACTTC. This encodes CASSVEGGSSYEQYF. The V and J genes are TRBV9 and TRBJ2-7, with D tentatively TRBD1 or TRBD2 (6 bases each). Trimming removed 0 bases at V and 0 bases at J, with 10 bases between. The germline gives CDR1 SGDLS, CDR2 YYNGEE. The CDR3 totals 15 residues.

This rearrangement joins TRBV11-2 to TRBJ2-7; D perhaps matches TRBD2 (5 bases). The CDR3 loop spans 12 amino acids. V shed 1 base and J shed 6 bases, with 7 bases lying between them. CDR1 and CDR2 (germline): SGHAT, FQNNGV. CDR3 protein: CASSLVGSEQYF. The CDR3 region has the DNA TGTGCCAGCAGCTTAGTAGGGAGCGAGCAGTACTTC.

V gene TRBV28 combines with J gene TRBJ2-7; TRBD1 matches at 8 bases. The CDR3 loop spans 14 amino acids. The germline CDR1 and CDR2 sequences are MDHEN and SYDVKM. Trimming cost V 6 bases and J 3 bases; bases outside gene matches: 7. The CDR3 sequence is CASRTPTGDYEQYF. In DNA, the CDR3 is TGTGCCAGCAGGACTCCGACAGGGGACTACGAGCAGTACTTC.

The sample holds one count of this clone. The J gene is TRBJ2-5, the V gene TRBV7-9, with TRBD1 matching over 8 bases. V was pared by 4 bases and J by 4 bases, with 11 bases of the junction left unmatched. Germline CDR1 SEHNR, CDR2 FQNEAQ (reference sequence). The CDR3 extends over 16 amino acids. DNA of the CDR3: TGTGCCAGCAGCTCCGCTGACAGGGGCCTCGGAGAGACCCAGTACTTC. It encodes CASSSADRGLGETQYF. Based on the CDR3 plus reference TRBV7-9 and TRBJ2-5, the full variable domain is DTGVSQNPRHKITKRGQNVTFRCDPISEHNRLYWYRQTLGQGPEFLTYFQNEAQLEKSRLLSDRFSAERPKGSFSTLEIQRTEQGDSAMYLCASSSADRGLGETQYFGPGTRLLVL.

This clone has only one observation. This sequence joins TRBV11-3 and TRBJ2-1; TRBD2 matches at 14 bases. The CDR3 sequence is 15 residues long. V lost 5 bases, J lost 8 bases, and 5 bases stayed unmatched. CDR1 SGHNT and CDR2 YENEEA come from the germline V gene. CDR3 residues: CASSLPGLAGDEQFF. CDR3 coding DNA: TGTGCCAGCAGCCTTCCGGGACTAGCGGGAGATGAGCAGTTCTTC. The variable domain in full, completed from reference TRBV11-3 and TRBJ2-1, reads EAGVVQSPRYKIIEKKQPVAFWCNPISGHNTLYWYLQNLGQGPELLIRYENEEAVDDSQLPKDRFSAERLKGVDSTLKIQPAELGDSAVYLCASSLPGLAGDEQFFGPGTRLTVL.

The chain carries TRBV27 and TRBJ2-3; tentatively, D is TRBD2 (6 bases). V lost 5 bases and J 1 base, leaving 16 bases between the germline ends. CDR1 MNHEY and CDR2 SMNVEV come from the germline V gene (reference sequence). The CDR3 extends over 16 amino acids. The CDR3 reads CASSPLGEEGTDTQYF. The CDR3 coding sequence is TGTGCCAGCAGTCCCCTGGGGGAGGAAGGCACAGATACGCAGTATTTT.

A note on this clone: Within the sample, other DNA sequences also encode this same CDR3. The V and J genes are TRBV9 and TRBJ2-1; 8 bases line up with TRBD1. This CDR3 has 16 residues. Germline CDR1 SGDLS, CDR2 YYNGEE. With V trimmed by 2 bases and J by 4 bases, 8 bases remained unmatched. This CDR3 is CASSVGTGTEYNEQFF. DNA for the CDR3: TGTGCCAGCAGCGTCGGGACAGGAACGGAGTACAATGAGCAGTTCTTC.

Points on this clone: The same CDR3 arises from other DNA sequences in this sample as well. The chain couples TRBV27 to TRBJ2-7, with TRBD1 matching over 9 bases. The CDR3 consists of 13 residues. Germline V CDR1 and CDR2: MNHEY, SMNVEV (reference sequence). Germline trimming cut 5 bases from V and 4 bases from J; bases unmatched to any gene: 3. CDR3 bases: TGTGCCAGCAGTCTACAGGGGGCGTACGAGCAGTACTTC. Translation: CASSLQGAYEQYF.

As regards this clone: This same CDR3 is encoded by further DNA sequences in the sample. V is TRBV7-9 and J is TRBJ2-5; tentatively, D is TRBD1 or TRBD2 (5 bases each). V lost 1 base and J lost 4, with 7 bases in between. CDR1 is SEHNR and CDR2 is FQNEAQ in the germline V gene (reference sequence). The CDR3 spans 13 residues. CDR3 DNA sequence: TGTGCCAGCAGCTTAGAGGGGAGAGAGACCCAGTACTTC. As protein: CASSLEGRETQYF.

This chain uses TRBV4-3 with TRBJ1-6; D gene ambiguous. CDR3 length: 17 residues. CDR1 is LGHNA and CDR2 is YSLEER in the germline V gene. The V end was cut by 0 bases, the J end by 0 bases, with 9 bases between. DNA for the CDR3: TGCGCCAGCAGCCAAGATCCCCAGAGCTCCTATAATTCACCCCTCCACTTT. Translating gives CASSQDPQSSYNSPLHF.

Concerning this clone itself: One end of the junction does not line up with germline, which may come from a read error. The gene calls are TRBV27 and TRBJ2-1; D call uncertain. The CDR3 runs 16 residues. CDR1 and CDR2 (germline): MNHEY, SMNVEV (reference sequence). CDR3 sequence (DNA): TGTGCCAGCAGTCTATCAGCGACCAGCTCCTACAATGAGCAGTTCTTC. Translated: CASSLSATSSYNEQFF.